Listed below are T cell receptor beta chains from one sample, sequenced in a study of cytomegalovirus exposure and HLA in healthy donors. TCRdb's table, derived via immunoSEQ multiplex PCR, lists solely in-frame clones and lacks some. The table has about 120,000 clones, about 11% seen once. The material sequenced was PBMCs. Receptors originate from a young woman in good health and CMV-seropositive. Each CDR3 is given with its conserved first and last residue. A D gene is named only where the DNA matches it firmly. Rows may omit the clone size; those that give it use once, few, many or a size class.

len: 17; d_gene: TRBD1; abundance: few; j_gene: TRBJ1-2; v_gene: TRBV2; CDR3nt: TGTGCCAGCAGTACCTCCGGGACAGGGGCTCTTGGGGTGTTTGAAACCTTC; CDR3aa: CASSTSGTGALGVFETF
len: 15; d_gene: -; abundance: few; j_gene: TRBJ2-2; v_gene: TRBV2; CDR3nt: TGTGCCAGCAGTGAGTCCTCTAGCTACACCGGGGAGCTGTTTTTT; CDR3aa: CASSESSSYTGELFF
len: 15; d_gene: TRBD2; abundance: -; j_gene: TRBJ2-7; v_gene: TRBV5-1; CDR3nt: TGCGCCAGCAGCATGGACGGGACTAGCGGCTACGAGCAGTACTTC; CDR3aa: CASSMDGTSGYEQYF
len: 15; d_gene: TRBD1; abundance: -; j_gene: TRBJ2-2; v_gene: TRBV5-1; CDR3nt: TGCGCCAGCAGCTTGACAGGGGGCGTCCCCGGGGAGCTGTTTTTT; CDR3aa: CASSLTGGVPGELFF
len: 14; d_gene: TRBD1; abundance: -; j_gene: TRBJ2-5; v_gene: TRBV6-1; CDR3nt: TGTGCATCCCTGAGGACAGGGCTTCGGGGGACCCAGTACTTC; CDR3aa: CASLRTGLRGTQYF
len: 15; d_gene: TRBD2; abundance: -; j_gene: TRBJ2-2; v_gene: TRBV5-1; CDR3nt: TGCGCCAGCAGCTTGGCCGAGCGGGAGGTAGGGGAGCTGTTTTTT; CDR3aa: CASSLAEREVGELFF
len: 15; d_gene: -; abundance: few; j_gene: TRBJ2-2; v_gene: TRBV4-1; CDR3nt: TGCGCCAGCAGCCCACTAGGAAAGAACACCGGGGAGCTGTTTTTT; CDR3aa: CASSPLGKNTGELFF
len: 13; d_gene: -; abundance: few; j_gene: TRBJ1-1; v_gene: TRBV2; CDR3nt: TGTGCCAGCACGCTGGGGAGGATGGCTGAAGCTTTCTTT; CDR3aa: CASTLGRMAEAFF
len: 13; d_gene: -; abundance: -; j_gene: TRBJ1-1; v_gene: TRBV2; CDR3nt: TGTGCCAGCAGTGGGACAGCGAACACTGAAGCTTTCTTT; CDR3aa: CASSGTANTEAFF
len: 20; d_gene: TRBD1; abundance: -; j_gene: TRBJ2-1; v_gene: TRBV19; CDR3nt: TGTGCCAGTAGTATGGGTGGTACAGGGGGCGGGAAGTTGGGAAAGAATGAGCAGTTCTTC; CDR3aa: CASSMGGTGGGKLGKNEQFF
len: 15; d_gene: TRBD2; abundance: few; j_gene: TRBJ2-7; v_gene: TRBV27; CDR3nt: TGTGCCAGCAGTGAAGGACTAGCGGTAACCTACGAGCAGTACTTC; CDR3aa: CASSEGLAVTYEQYF
len: 13; d_gene: TRBD1; abundance: -; j_gene: TRBJ1-1; v_gene: TRBV5-8; CDR3nt: TGTGCCAGCAGGACGACAGGGGACACTGAAGCTTTCTTT; CDR3aa: CASRTTGDTEAFF
len: 16; d_gene: TRBD2; abundance: -; j_gene: TRBJ2-5; v_gene: TRBV7-3; CDR3nt: TGTGCCAGCAGCCCCCGACTAGCGGGACCCCCGGAGACCCAGTACTTC; CDR3aa: CASSPRLAGPPETQYF
len: 13; d_gene: -; abundance: -; j_gene: TRBJ2-7; v_gene: TRBV5-1; CDR3nt: TGCGCCAGCAGCTTGCAGGCAGACTACGAGCAGTACTTC; CDR3aa: CASSLQADYEQYF
len: 13; d_gene: -; abundance: -; j_gene: TRBJ1-1; v_gene: TRBV5-6; CDR3nt: TGTGCCAGCAGCTTAGAATACAAGTCTGAAGCTTTCTTT; CDR3aa: CASSLEYKSEAFF
len: 12; d_gene: TRBD1; abundance: few; j_gene: TRBJ1-1; v_gene: TRBV30; CDR3nt: TGTGCCTGGGGCAAACAGGGGGGAAAAGCTTTCTTT; CDR3aa: CAWGKQGGKAFF
len: 12; d_gene: -; abundance: few; j_gene: TRBJ1-2; v_gene: TRBV28; CDR3nt: TGTGCCAGCACCGACACAGGGAGTGGCTACACCTTC; CDR3aa: CASTDTGSGYTF
len: 12; d_gene: -; abundance: few; j_gene: TRBJ2-1; v_gene: TRBV2; CDR3nt: TGTGCCAGCAGTGAAGCAATGAGAGGGCAGTTCTTC; CDR3aa: CASSEAMRGQFF
len: 17; d_gene: TRBD1; abundance: -; j_gene: TRBJ1-5; v_gene: TRBV28; CDR3nt: TGTGCCAGCAGCTCCGGGACAGGGCCGAGGGGCAATCAGCCCCAGCATTTT; CDR3aa: CASSSGTGPRGNQPQHF
len: 15; d_gene: TRBD2; abundance: -; j_gene: TRBJ2-7; v_gene: TRBV6-1; CDR3nt: TGTGCCAGCAGTGAACAAGCGGGAGGGCCTAGGGAGCAGTACTTC; CDR3aa: CASSEQAGGPREQYF
len: 13; d_gene: -; abundance: few; j_gene: TRBJ1-2; v_gene: TRBV5-6; CDR3nt: -; CDR3aa: CASSPGVADGSTF
len: 13; d_gene: -; abundance: -; j_gene: TRBJ1-4; v_gene: TRBV10-1; CDR3nt: TGCGCCAGCAGCGGGGGAACTAATGAAAAACTGTTTTTT; CDR3aa: CASSGGTNEKLFF
len: 14; d_gene: TRBD2; abundance: few; j_gene: TRBJ2-1; v_gene: TRBV6-6; CDR3nt: TGTGCCAGCTATGGGCTAGCGGGCCCCAATGAGCAGTTCTTC; CDR3aa: CASYGLAGPNEQFF
len: 14; d_gene: -; abundance: -; j_gene: TRBJ1-1; v_gene: TRBV27; CDR3nt: TGTGCCAGCAGTTTATGGTCAGAGAACACTGAAGCTTTCTTT; CDR3aa: CASSLWSENTEAFF
len: 15; d_gene: -; abundance: few; j_gene: TRBJ2-3; v_gene: TRBV6-1; CDR3nt: TGTGCCAGCAGTGAGCGGGCGGCTGGCACAGATACGCAGTATTTT; CDR3aa: CASSERAAGTDTQYF
len: 15; d_gene: TRBD2; abundance: -; j_gene: TRBJ2-1; v_gene: TRBV29-1; CDR3nt: TGCAGCGTCACCTTAGCGGGAGTATCCTACAATGAGCAGTTCTTC; CDR3aa: CSVTLAGVSYNEQFF
len: 15; d_gene: -; abundance: -; j_gene: TRBJ2-1; v_gene: TRBV5-1; CDR3nt: TGCGCCAGCAGCGATCAGGGAGGATCCTACAATGAGCAGTTCTTC; CDR3aa: CASSDQGGSYNEQFF
len: 15; d_gene: TRBD1; abundance: -; j_gene: TRBJ1-5; v_gene: TRBV25-1; CDR3nt: TGTGCCAGACGTTATACAGGGGTAAGTAATCAGCCCCAGCATTTT; CDR3aa: CARRYTGVSNQPQHF
len: 15; d_gene: -; abundance: once; j_gene: TRBJ2-5; v_gene: TRBV7-7; CDR3nt: TGTGCTAGCAGCCCCAGGACAGATAAGCAAGAGACCCAGTACTTC; CDR3aa: CASSPRTDKQETQYF
len: 14; d_gene: TRBD1; abundance: few; j_gene: TRBJ2-7; v_gene: TRBV4-2; CDR3nt: TGTGCCAGCAGCCAATTCGACAGGGGTTACGAGCAGTACTTC; CDR3aa: CASSQFDRGYEQYF
len: 14; d_gene: -; abundance: -; j_gene: TRBJ2-1; v_gene: TRBV29-1; CDR3nt: TGCAGCGTGTCCGGACTGTATAATTACAATGAGCAGTTCTTC; CDR3aa: CSVSGLYNYNEQFF
len: 15; d_gene: TRBD1; abundance: few; j_gene: TRBJ1-5; v_gene: TRBV7-8; CDR3nt: TGTGCCAGCAGCTCCCGAGACAGGGAGGTTCAGCCCCAGCATTTT; CDR3aa: CASSSRDREVQPQHF
len: 14; d_gene: -; abundance: few; j_gene: TRBJ2-2; v_gene: TRBV11-2; CDR3nt: TGTGCCATCCTCCCCCTCTGGAACACCGGGGAGCTGTTTTTT; CDR3aa: CAILPLWNTGELFF
len: 12; d_gene: -; abundance: -; j_gene: TRBJ1-4; v_gene: TRBV2; CDR3nt: TGTGCCAGCAGTGTTCAGGGTATGAGACTGTTTTTT; CDR3aa: CASSVQGMRLFF
len: 15; d_gene: TRBD1; abundance: medium-sized; j_gene: TRBJ1-1; v_gene: TRBV6-1; CDR3nt: TGTGCCAGCAGTGAAGAAGGACAGGGGAGCACTGAAGCTTTCTTT; CDR3aa: CASSEEGQGSTEAFF
len: 17; d_gene: TRBD2; abundance: -; j_gene: TRBJ2-5; v_gene: TRBV7-9; CDR3nt: TGTGCCAGCAGCTTATCGACTAGCGGAGACCCCCAAGAGACCCAGTACTTC; CDR3aa: CASSLSTSGDPQETQYF
len: 13; d_gene: -; abundance: -; j_gene: TRBJ1-5; v_gene: TRBV6-1; CDR3nt: TGTGCCAGCAGTGTAACAGAGAATCAGCCCCAGCATTTT; CDR3aa: CASSVTENQPQHF
len: 15; d_gene: TRBD1; abundance: few; j_gene: TRBJ1-4; v_gene: TRBV14; CDR3nt: TGTGCCAGCAGCCAACACGGGACAGGGGGAGAAAAACTGTTTTTT; CDR3aa: CASSQHGTGGEKLFF
len: 14; d_gene: -; abundance: few; j_gene: TRBJ1-5; v_gene: TRBV28; CDR3nt: TGTGCCAGCAGTTTCCAGGGGTACCGTCAGCCCCAGCATTTT; CDR3aa: CASSFQGYRQPQHF
len: 14; d_gene: -; abundance: -; j_gene: TRBJ1-2; v_gene: TRBV28; CDR3nt: TGTGCCAGCAGTTTAGGACAGTACGGCTATGGCTACACCTTC; CDR3aa: CASSLGQYGYGYTF
len: 15; d_gene: TRBD1; abundance: -; j_gene: TRBJ1-5; v_gene: TRBV13; CDR3nt: TGTGCCAGCAGCTTAGAAGACAGGGGAAATCAGCCCCAGCATTTT; CDR3aa: CASSLEDRGNQPQHF
len: 13; d_gene: -; abundance: few; j_gene: TRBJ1-1; v_gene: TRBV7-8; CDR3nt: TGTGCCAGCAGCTTAGACGGGATCGATGAAGCTTTCTTT; CDR3aa: CASSLDGIDEAFF
len: 12; d_gene: -; abundance: -; j_gene: TRBJ2-7; v_gene: TRBV6-1; CDR3nt: TGTGCCAGCAGTGAAGCTGAGTACGAGCAGTACTTC; CDR3aa: CASSEAEYEQYF
len: 15; d_gene: TRBD1; abundance: -; j_gene: TRBJ2-2; v_gene: TRBV5-1; CDR3nt: TGCGCCAGCAGCCTGCGGACAGGGGCGCGAGGGGAGCTGTTTTTT; CDR3aa: CASSLRTGARGELFF
len: 18; d_gene: TRBD2; abundance: few; j_gene: TRBJ2-1; v_gene: TRBV19; CDR3nt: TGTGCCAGTAGTGAGAGGCGACTAGCGGGAGGTACGATCGATGAGCAGTTCTTC; CDR3aa: CASSERRLAGGTIDEQFF
len: 12; d_gene: -; abundance: -; j_gene: TRBJ2-5; v_gene: TRBV30; CDR3nt: TGTGCCTGGAGTGTATCCGGAGAGACCCAGTACTTC; CDR3aa: CAWSVSGETQYF
len: 13; d_gene: TRBD1; abundance: -; j_gene: TRBJ1-1; v_gene: TRBV2; CDR3nt: TGTGCCAGCACGGGACAGGGGGCGGGTGAAGCTTTCTTT; CDR3aa: CASTGQGAGEAFF
len: 15; d_gene: TRBD1; abundance: few; j_gene: TRBJ2-3; v_gene: TRBV18; CDR3nt: TGTGCCAGCTCACCTCAGGGGGACCGCACAGATACGCAGTATTTT; CDR3aa: CASSPQGDRTDTQYF
len: 16; d_gene: TRBD1; abundance: -; j_gene: TRBJ1-3; v_gene: TRBV9; CDR3nt: TGTGCCAGCAGCTCAAGAGGGGACAGCTCTGGAAACACCATATATTTT; CDR3aa: CASSSRGDSSGNTIYF
len: 13; d_gene: -; abundance: once; j_gene: TRBJ2-7; v_gene: TRBV30; CDR3nt: TGTGCCTGGGGCCCCCGGAGGGACTACGAGCAGTACTTC; CDR3aa: CAWGPRRDYEQYF
len: 14; d_gene: -; abundance: few; j_gene: TRBJ1-4; v_gene: TRBV18; CDR3nt: TGTGCCAGCTCTCCCGATGTACGGGATGAAAAACTGTTTTTT; CDR3aa: CASSPDVRDEKLFF
len: 14; d_gene: TRBD1; abundance: few; j_gene: TRBJ2-1; v_gene: TRBV27; CDR3nt: TGTGCCAGCAGATGGGACAGGGTACGCAATGAGCAGTTCTTC; CDR3aa: CASRWDRVRNEQFF
len: 17; d_gene: -; abundance: -; j_gene: TRBJ2-3; v_gene: TRBV6-1; CDR3nt: TGTGCCAGCAGTGAAGCGGGAGGGGGAGGGTGGTCCGGTACGCAGTATTTT; CDR3aa: CASSEAGGGGWSGTQYF
len: 15; d_gene: TRBD1; abundance: few; j_gene: TRBJ2-7; v_gene: TRBV30; CDR3nt: TGTGCCGGGTTATTAATGGGAACAGGGGGCTACGAGCAGTACTTC; CDR3aa: CAGLLMGTGGYEQYF
len: 17; d_gene: TRBD2; abundance: -; j_gene: TRBJ2-2; v_gene: TRBV2; CDR3nt: TGTGCCAGCAGTGAAGCGCTTCTGCTAGCGGGAGGAGGGGAGCTGTTTTTT; CDR3aa: CASSEALLLAGGGELFF
len: 15; d_gene: -; abundance: -; j_gene: TRBJ1-5; v_gene: TRBV5-6; CDR3nt: TGTGCCAGCAGCTTTTTGGGGGGGAGCAATCAGCCCCAGCATTTT; CDR3aa: CASSFLGGSNQPQHF
len: 17; d_gene: -; abundance: -; j_gene: TRBJ2-2; v_gene: TRBV7-9; CDR3nt: TGTGCCAGCAGCTTAGAGGCCGTAGAGCGGGCTACCGGGGAGCTGTTTTTT; CDR3aa: CASSLEAVERATGELFF
len: 17; d_gene: TRBD2; abundance: -; j_gene: TRBJ2-5; v_gene: TRBV9; CDR3nt: TGTGCCAGCAGCGTAATGGGGACTAGCGGGGGCCAAGAGACCCAGTACTTC; CDR3aa: CASSVMGTSGGQETQYF
len: 13; d_gene: -; abundance: -; j_gene: TRBJ2-1; v_gene: TRBV5-1; CDR3nt: TGCGCCAGCAGCTTGGGTCCGGGAAATGAGCAGTTCTTC; CDR3aa: CASSLGPGNEQFF